This T cell receptor (beta chain) was retrieved from a study of blood T cell repertoires in COVID-19. Overall study: The samples span acute and convalescent COVID-19 from the United States, Italy and Spain. Sources were T cells, B-cell-depleted T cells, or PBMCs; the material itself was cDNA or gDNA.

In the original processing: Reference gene primer amplification yielded estimated nucleated cell counts. TCRdb's copy holds only in-frame clones and misses some; the assay was immunoSEQ multiplex PCR. V and J calls and clone size are copied from that table; D and trimming were computed from the DNA. The sample holds 250,000 to 350,000 clones, around four fifths seen once. The CDR3 loop spans 15 amino acids. V was clipped by 1 base and J by 3 bases, with 11 bases between them. Germline CDR1 is SGHKS and CDR2 is YYEKEE (reference sequence). The origin of this receptor is a woman aged 50 to 65 with acute or convalescent COVID-19. This chain connects TRBV5-5 to TRBJ1-5, with a possible D match to TRBD1 (5 bases). What was sequenced was peripheral blood. DNA for the CDR3: TGTGCCAGCAGCTTGACAGGAGCCTCCAATCAGCCCCAGCATTTT. This codes for CASSLTGASNQPQHF.